Included here is one T cell receptor beta chain sequence, with context. The V end lost 7 bases, the J end lost 1 base, and 14 bases lay between the germline ends. The CDR3 loop spans 15 amino acids. The germline V gene has CDR1 MNHNY and CDR2 SVGAGI (reference sequence). The sample comes from a study of blood T cells in healthy people across ages. Then a second PCR, running about 6 to 12 cycles, was carried out with a sample-barcoded 5' primer and a J-beta primer mix. Each cDNA molecule, via a template-switch adaptor with 12 random nucleotides, was tagged. Sequencing yielded, for each sample, at least 2.5 million paired-end reads carrying CDR3. Each CDR3 protein gets one entry after TCRdb re-called the 5' RACE reads with MiXCR. Of approximately 780,000 distinct CDR3 sequences in the sample, around 24% were seen once. This same sample was also part of a study on T cells of mothers and their children. From that second work: In the second PCR, M1S primer introduced barcodes and 2-4 random bases. Thymic selection, a shaping force on TCR recombination output, acts similarly in related and unrelated pairs.

The sequence came from a boy younger than 18 in good health. V usage is TRBV6-6 and J usage is TRBJ1-5; D is ambiguous. Sequences were obtained from blood. The CDR3 region is CASTEARQSNQPQHF. CDR3 bases: TGTGCCAGCACCGAGGCCCGGCAAAGCAATCAGCCCCAGCATTTT.